A selection of T cell receptor beta chains follows, all from one sample in a study of cytomegalovirus exposure and HLA in healthy donors. Sequenced by immunoSEQ multiplex PCR; TCRdb stores in-frame clones only, minus some. This sample has about 140,000 clones, with roughly 70% found just once. The specimen was PBMCs. These receptors all stem from a man in his thirties or forties in good health and CMV-seronegative. The CDR3 runs from the conserved cysteine through the conserved F or W. The D gene is left open where the match is weak. Clone size is given for some rows only: seen once, a few or many times, or a class if the clone is expanded.

D | J | V | size | DNA | CDR3
- | TRBJ2-3 | TRBV29-1 | - | TGCAGCGTTGAGGGGGACACCACAGATACGCAGTATTTT | CSVEGDTTDTQYF
- | TRBJ2-7 | TRBV28 | - | TGTGCCAGCAGCATACCGGGACACCTCTCCTACGAGCAGTACTTC | CASSIPGHLSYEQYF
TRBD2 | TRBJ2-2 | TRBV15 | - | TGTGCCACCAGGACAGCGGGAGGGCGAACCGGGGAGCTGTTTTTT | CATRTAGGRTGELFF
TRBD2 | TRBJ2-5 | TRBV5-6 | - | TGTGCCAGCAACTTAGCGGGACACGAGACCCAGTACTTC | CASNLAGHETQYF
- | TRBJ1-1 | TRBV28 | few | TGTGCCAGCAGTTTTTCTCTTTCTACAGTGAACACTGAAGCTTTCTTT | CASSFSLSTVNTEAFF
TRBD2 | TRBJ2-5 | TRBV7-6 | - | TGTGCCAGCAGCCTCATGGGGAGCGGGGGACAAGAGACCCAGTACTTC | CASSLMGSGGQETQYF
TRBD1 | TRBJ2-7 | TRBV18 | - | TGTGCCAGCTCATCACTGACAGGGGCGACCTACGAGCAGTACTTC | CASSSLTGATYEQYF
TRBD1 | TRBJ1-2 | TRBV28 | - | TGTGCCAGCAAGGGGGCCGGCCCCGGCTACACCTTC | CASKGAGPGYTF
- | TRBJ2-5 | TRBV2 | - | TGTGCCAGCAGTGATTCAGGGTGGGAGACCCAGTACTTC | CASSDSGWETQYF
TRBD1 | TRBJ1-6 | TRBV15 | - | TGTGCCACCTCCATGGACAGGGGGACACCCCTCCACTTT | CATSMDRGTPLHF
- | TRBJ2-7 | TRBV27 | - | TGTGCCAGCAGGCCCCCGGGGGGCCCGATCCACGAGCAGTACTTC | CASRPPGGPIHEQYF
- | TRBJ1-1 | TRBV13 | - | TGTGCCAGCAGCTTATCCGGGGGAAACACTGAAGCTTTCTTT | CASSLSGGNTEAFF
- | TRBJ2-7 | TRBV11-2 | few | TGTGCCAGCAGCTTAGGTGGGAGAAGGGACTACGAGCAGTACTTC | CASSLGGRRDYEQYF
TRBD1 | TRBJ1-1 | TRBV5-6 | - | TGTGCCAGCAGCCGAGGACAGGGGGCCGACACTGAAGCTTTCTTT | CASSRGQGADTEAFF
TRBD1 | TRBJ1-1 | TRBV27 | few | TGTGCCACCAAAACAGGGGCTTCGAACACTGAAGCTTTCTTT | CATKTGASNTEAFF
TRBD1 | TRBJ2-5 | TRBV7-9 | - | TGTGCCAGCAGTTGGACGACAGGGGGCCAAGAGACCCAGTACTTC | CASSWTTGGQETQYF
- | TRBJ2-3 | TRBV9 | - | TGTGCCAGCAGCGTAGGTCGGAGCACAGATACGCAGTATTTT | CASSVGRSTDTQYF